This TCR beta chain was observed in a study of T cell clones after liver transplantation (dated by TCRdb to the late 2010s). A note on the overall study: The samples were obtained from ITN030ST, a randomized trial that attempted immunosuppression withdrawal within 2 years after liver transplantation. Donor-reactive T cell clones were identified by TCRbeta sequencing following a pre-transplant mixed lymphocyte reaction and were subsequently tracked in post-transplant blood. As an antigen-independent comparator for the donor-reactive sequences, third party-reactive TCRbeta sequences from pre-transplant MLRs were identified as well. Three of the eight recipients were HCV-positive; the others were transplanted for non-autoimmune, non-viral indications. Subjects received no induction therapy and standard immunosuppression until randomization at 12-24 months post-transplant. Tolerance meant complete immunosuppression withdrawal for at least one year without liver enzymes rising beyond twice the upper limit of normal. Blood samples were collected pre-transplant, pre-randomization before withdrawal, and post-randomization after either full withdrawal or failed withdrawal. The study cohort included 8 liver transplant recipients, of whom 3 were classified as tolerant and 5 as non-tolerant.

Findings and caveats that apply to the study as a whole: When repertoire turnover was accounted for, significantly reduced detection of donor-reactive sequences was found in 7 of 8 subjects for CD4 and in 8 of 8 subjects for CD8. Because no allograft tissue specimens were available, donor-reactive T cells may have migrated into the graft instead of being deleted. In most of the 8 subjects, circulating donor-reactive CD4 TCRbeta sequences decreased significantly after transplant, regardless of tolerance or HCV status. In two subjects, low numbers of available donor cells limited the measurable donor-reactive repertoire. The conclusions were preliminary, being limited by small, heterogeneous patient numbers and by non-standardized post-transplant time points. The decline in donor-reactive sequences exceeded the decline in third party-reactive sequences, suggesting partial antigen-specific deletion that was unrelated to withdrawal success.

Using immunoSEQ, frozen genomic DNA was subjected to high-throughput TCRbeta CDR3 sequencing, a process that included PCR amplification, mapping, bias correction and internal controls. As for the original processing: Productive rearrangements were kept, and unique TCRbeta sequences were defined by CDR3 nucleotide sequence plus V and J gene. A sequence counted as donor-reactive only if the sequence showed at least 5-fold expansion in CFSE-low cells compared with unstimulated pre-transplant cells and had a frequency of at least 0.01%. Minimum frequency thresholds were set for each subject on the basis of the unstimulated sample with the lowest template count, so that a detection power of at least 90% was ensured. Repertoire turnover was measured by Jensen-Shannon divergence between the top 1000 TCRbeta sequences post- and pre-transplant. Two-sided Fisher's exact tests were used to test for changes in the detection of donor-reactive sequences. TCRdb provides this immuneACCESS table in a form limited to in-frame rearrangements. Some clones are lacking; in checked studies, under half of them reflect an unresolved V gene, and why the rest are absent is not known. That table furnishes V, J and clone size, whereas the DNA furnished D and trimming. This sample gives under 20,000 clones in total; 85% to 90% of them show up just once. Roughly 13% of the sample belongs to the ten largest clones.

On this clone itself: Its cognate antigen has yet to be identified. Within one base of it there is no much larger clone, and no base qualities were kept.

Unstimulated PBMCs, after thawing, were stained for CD3, CD4 and CD8 and then FACS-sorted into CD3+CD4+ and CD3+CD8+ populations. All 8 studied subjects were randomized to immunosuppression withdrawal. The Qiagen DNeasy Blood and Tissue Kit was used for isolation of genomic DNA. This clonotype was sampled from a human patient who received a liver transplant. After a transplant, certain T cells may trace back to the graft donor. The sequences come from CD8+ T cells from blood, collected around 45 months after liver transplant.

The nucleotide sequence reads as follows: TGTGCCAGCAGCCCGGGGAATGGGAATGAGCAGTTCTTC. Its protein reads: CASSPGNGNEQFF. In this chain, TRBV7-9 is recombined with TRBJ2-1, with a weak D call of TRBD2 (5 bases match). The CDR3 numbers 13 residues from cysteine through phenylalanine. Of all the DNA, just the CDR3 is kept, 39 bases in frame from base 1. V is pared back by 5 bases and J by 7 bases, with 12 bases lying between the germline termini. Looking up the germline V gene (reference sequence) yields CDR1 SEHNR and CDR2 FQNEAQ.